This is a list of T cell receptor beta chains from one sample in a study of CD8+CD57+ T cells in acquired aplastic anemia. TCRdb used MiXCR to reprocess the reads, holding one entry per CDR3 protein. The sample carries about 200,000 distinct CDR3 sequences, about 60% recorded once. The specimen sequenced was sorted CD4+, CD8+, or CD8+CD57+ T cells (not recorded which) from PBMCs. The receptor set was obtained from a human donor with aplastic anemia. CDR3s include the opening cysteine and the closing phenylalanine or tryptophan. The D gene is left open where the match is weak. The size field is filled for only some rows; it gives once, few, many or a size class.

d_call: .
v_call: TRBV24-1
clone_size: few
j_call: TRBJ2-3
cdr3_nt: TGTGCCACCAGTGATGTGGATGGAGATACGCAGTATTTT
cdr3_aa: CATSDVDGDTQYF

d_call: TRBD2
v_call: TRBV20-1
clone_size: .
j_call: TRBJ2-3
cdr3_nt: TGCAGTGCTAGAGATCTGGGACTAGCGGGGGGGCCTGGCACAGATACGCAGTATTTT
cdr3_aa: CSARDLGLAGGPGTDTQYF

d_call: TRBD2
v_call: TRBV20-1
clone_size: .
j_call: TRBJ2-7
cdr3_nt: TGCAGTGCTGGACTAGCGGGAGGGCGGGGATACGAGCAGTACTTC
cdr3_aa: CSAGLAGGRGYEQYF

d_call: TRBD1
v_call: TRBV3-1
clone_size: .
j_call: TRBJ1-1
cdr3_nt: TGTGCCAGCGGCCAACAGGGGTCCACTGAAGCTTTCTTT
cdr3_aa: CASGQQGSTEAFF

d_call: TRBD1
v_call: TRBV24-1
clone_size: many
j_call: TRBJ1-1
cdr3_nt: TGTGCCACCAGGCTTACAGGGGGCACTGAAGCTTTCTTT
cdr3_aa: CATRLTGGTEAFF

d_call: .
v_call: TRBV19
clone_size: .
j_call: TRBJ1-6
cdr3_nt: TGTGCCAGTAGTCGGTCCGTACGCCACTATAATTCACCCCTCCACTTT
cdr3_aa: CASSRSVRHYNSPLHF

d_call: .
v_call: TRBV27
clone_size: few
j_call: TRBJ2-1
cdr3_nt: TGTGCCAGCAGCCAGGGGGGGCCCTACAATGAGCAGTTCTTC
cdr3_aa: CASSQGGPYNEQFF

d_call: .
v_call: TRBV7-9
clone_size: once
j_call: TRBJ2-3
cdr3_nt: TGTGCCAGCAGCCCCGGACTTGCTAGGGACGCAGATACGCAGTATTTT
cdr3_aa: CASSPGLARDADTQYF

d_call: .
v_call: TRBV15
clone_size: .
j_call: TRBJ1-2
cdr3_nt: TGTGCCACCAGCAGAGACAACGGGGGGTATGGCTACACCTTC
cdr3_aa: CATSRDNGGYGYTF

d_call: .
v_call: TRBV15
clone_size: few
j_call: TRBJ2-2
cdr3_nt: TGTGCCACCAGCAGAGGTGTAGGGAGAGGGCCCGGGGAGCTGTTTTTT
cdr3_aa: CATSRGVGRGPGELFF

d_call: .
v_call: TRBV10-3
clone_size: .
j_call: TRBJ2-7
cdr3_nt: TGTGCCATCAGGCCCTCGGAGGGTCCCTTCTACGAGCAGTACTTC
cdr3_aa: CAIRPSEGPFYEQYF

d_call: .
v_call: TRBV11-1
clone_size: .
j_call: TRBJ2-3
cdr3_nt: TGTGCCAGCAGATGGCGGGGGCAAATAGATACGCAGTATTTT
cdr3_aa: CASRWRGQIDTQYF

d_call: .
v_call: TRBV4-1
clone_size: .
j_call: TRBJ1-6
cdr3_nt: TGCGCCAGCAGCCAAGATAACCGGCTAAGCTCCTATAATTCACCCCTCCACTTT
cdr3_aa: CASSQDNRLSSYNSPLHF

d_call: .
v_call: TRBV14
clone_size: .
j_call: TRBJ1-1
cdr3_nt: TGTGCCAGCAGCCAAGTTGTGCGGGGAGGGAACACTGAAGCTTTCTTT
cdr3_aa: CASSQVVRGGNTEAFF

d_call: .
v_call: TRBV19
clone_size: many
j_call: TRBJ2-1
cdr3_nt: TGTGCCAGTAGTATAGCGTCAGGAGGGGAGTCCTGGAATGAGCAGTTCTTC
cdr3_aa: CASSIASGGESWNEQFF

d_call: .
v_call: TRBV20-1
clone_size: .
j_call: TRBJ2-1
cdr3_nt: TGCAGTGCTAGAGTGTCGGGTTCGAGCTCCTACAATGAGCAGTTCTTC
cdr3_aa: CSARVSGSSSYNEQFF

d_call: .
v_call: TRBV2
clone_size: .
j_call: TRBJ2-7
cdr3_nt: TGTGCCAGCAGTGAACAGTCGCCCAGCTCCTACGAGCAGTACTTC
cdr3_aa: CASSEQSPSSYEQYF

d_call: .
v_call: TRBV7-9
clone_size: .
j_call: TRBJ2-2
cdr3_nt: TGTGCCAGCAGCTTAACTGTTTCGACAGTGTCCGGGGAGCTGTTTTTT
cdr3_aa: CASSLTVSTVSGELFF

d_call: .
v_call: TRBV9
clone_size: few
j_call: TRBJ2-5
cdr3_nt: TGTGCCAGCAGCGTGAGTACAGGGATCCAAGAGACCCAGTACTTC
cdr3_aa: CASSVSTGIQETQYF

d_call: TRBD2
v_call: TRBV7-2
clone_size: few
j_call: TRBJ2-7
cdr3_nt: TGTGCCAGCAGCTTAGCTCTGGGCGGGGGCTACGAGCAGTACTTC
cdr3_aa: CASSLALGGGYEQYF

d_call: TRBD1
v_call: TRBV9
clone_size: .
j_call: TRBJ1-5
cdr3_nt: TGTGCCAGCAGCGTAGATGACAGGGGGTACCAGCCCCAGCATTTT
cdr3_aa: CASSVDDRGYQPQHF

d_call: .
v_call: TRBV6-1
clone_size: many
j_call: TRBJ1-1
cdr3_nt: TGTGCCAGCAGTGTAGGAGAGACTGAAGCTTTCTTT
cdr3_aa: CASSVGETEAFF

d_call: TRBD1
v_call: TRBV24-1
clone_size: .
j_call: TRBJ1-5
cdr3_nt: TGTGCCACCAGTGACAACAGGGGGTATCAGCCCCAGCATTTT
cdr3_aa: CATSDNRGYQPQHF

d_call: .
v_call: TRBV28
clone_size: few
j_call: TRBJ2-1
cdr3_nt: TGTGCCAGCAGCCCGAGGGGAAGCAATGAGCAGTTCTTC
cdr3_aa: CASSPRGSNEQFF

d_call: TRBD1
v_call: TRBV10-3
clone_size: .
j_call: TRBJ2-1
cdr3_nt: TGTGCCATCAGTGAGTGGGACAGATCGGAGCAGTTCTTC
cdr3_aa: CAISEWDRSEQFF

d_call: .
v_call: TRBV12-3/TRBV12-4
clone_size: many
j_call: TRBJ2-7
cdr3_nt: TGTGCCAGCAGTGGGACGACGGGGGAGCAGTACTTC
cdr3_aa: CASSGTTGEQYF

d_call: .
v_call: TRBV10-3
clone_size: .
j_call: TRBJ2-7
cdr3_nt: TGTGCCATCAGTGGGCAGGGGGGGGACTACGAGCAGTACTTC
cdr3_aa: CAISGQGGDYEQYF

d_call: TRBD2
v_call: TRBV5-1
clone_size: .
j_call: TRBJ2-3
cdr3_nt: TGCGCCAGCAGCAACGGGGGTAGCGGGACTACAGATACGCAGTATTTT
cdr3_aa: CASSNGGSGTTDTQYF

d_call: TRBD2
v_call: TRBV7-3
clone_size: .
j_call: TRBJ2-1
cdr3_nt: TGTGCCAGCAGCTTAACGGGGCCCGGGACTAGCGGTTACAATGAGCAGTTCTTC
cdr3_aa: CASSLTGPGTSGYNEQFF

d_call: .
v_call: TRBV7-9
clone_size: .
j_call: TRBJ2-7
cdr3_nt: TGTGCCAGCAGCCAACTAAAGGGGGACTCTAAGCAGTACTTC
cdr3_aa: CASSQLKGDSKQYF

d_call: .
v_call: TRBV5-1
clone_size: .
j_call: TRBJ2-1
cdr3_nt: TGCGCCAGCAGCCCCTTAGCGAGCAATGAGCAGTTCTTC
cdr3_aa: CASSPLASNEQFF

d_call: .
v_call: TRBV7-2
clone_size: .
j_call: TRBJ2-1
cdr3_nt: TGTGCCAGCAGCTTAGCGCTGGGTGGTGTGCAGTTCTTC
cdr3_aa: CASSLALGGVQFF

d_call: .
v_call: TRBV15
clone_size: many
j_call: TRBJ1-3
cdr3_nt: TGTGCCACCAGCGGAGGCTCTGGAAACACCATATATTTT
cdr3_aa: CATSGGSGNTIYF

d_call: .
v_call: TRBV7-6
clone_size: few
j_call: TRBJ2-3
cdr3_nt: TGTGCCAGCAGCTTAGGTGTGGGCGGGGGCACAGATACGCAGTATTTT
cdr3_aa: CASSLGVGGGTDTQYF

d_call: .
v_call: TRBV19
clone_size: .
j_call: TRBJ2-5
cdr3_nt: TGTGCCAGTAGTCCCCGGACAGAGCAAAAGACCCAGTACTTC
cdr3_aa: CASSPRTEQKTQYF

d_call: TRBD1
v_call: TRBV2
clone_size: many
j_call: TRBJ2-1
cdr3_nt: TGTGCCAGCCGGGGGACAGGGCTCGACAATGAGCAGTTCTTC
cdr3_aa: CASRGTGLDNEQFF

d_call: .
v_call: TRBV29-1
clone_size: .
j_call: TRBJ2-2
cdr3_nt: TGCAGCGTTGAAGATCCGGCCGGGGAGCTGTTTTTT
cdr3_aa: CSVEDPAGELFF

d_call: TRBD2
v_call: TRBV5-1
clone_size: .
j_call: TRBJ2-5
cdr3_nt: TGCGCCAGCAGCTTGGTCGGCGGGGGGGCGGAGACCCAGTACTTC
cdr3_aa: CASSLVGGGAETQYF

d_call: .
v_call: TRBV19
clone_size: .
j_call: TRBJ1-6
cdr3_nt: TGTGCCAGTAGTGTAGAGCCGGGACGGCTAAATTCACCCCTCCACTTT
cdr3_aa: CASSVEPGRLNSPLHF

d_call: TRBD1
v_call: TRBV7-9
clone_size: many
j_call: TRBJ2-2
cdr3_nt: TGTGCCAGCAGGACAGGGGGCTCCGGGGAGCTGTTTTTT
cdr3_aa: CASRTGGSGELFF

d_call: TRBD1
v_call: TRBV7-2
clone_size: .
j_call: TRBJ1-2
cdr3_nt: TGTGCCAGCAGCAGGACAGGGGATGGCTACACCTTC
cdr3_aa: CASSRTGDGYTF

d_call: .
v_call: TRBV7-6
clone_size: .
j_call: TRBJ1-5
cdr3_nt: TGTGCCAGCAGCCCGCTACAGGGACGGGTTGGCAATCAGCCCCAGCATTTT
cdr3_aa: CASSPLQGRVGNQPQHF

d_call: TRBD2
v_call: TRBV19
clone_size: once
j_call: TRBJ2-1
cdr3_nt: TGTGCCAGTGGAGGACTAGCGGGGTACAATGAGCAGTTCTTC
cdr3_aa: CASGGLAGYNEQFF

d_call: TRBD2
v_call: TRBV10-3
clone_size: .
j_call: TRBJ2-7
cdr3_nt: TGTGCCATCAGCGAACGGACTAGAGGGCCGACATACGAGCAGTACTTC
cdr3_aa: CAISERTRGPTYEQYF

d_call: .
v_call: TRBV5-5
clone_size: .
j_call: TRBJ2-1
cdr3_nt: TGTGCCAGCAGCTTGGACAGGGCCTACTACAGTGAGCAGTTCTTC
cdr3_aa: CASSLDRAYYSEQFF

d_call: .
v_call: TRBV6-1
clone_size: once
j_call: TRBJ2-5
cdr3_nt: TGTGCCAGCAGTTTTGGGGACTCGTCCTCGGGAGAGACCCAGTACTTC
cdr3_aa: CASSFGDSSSGETQYF

d_call: .
v_call: TRBV6-1
clone_size: .
j_call: TRBJ1-6
cdr3_nt: TGTGCCAGCAGTGAATCCAGACGGTCACCCCTCCACTTT
cdr3_aa: CASSESRRSPLHF

d_call: TRBD1
v_call: TRBV2
clone_size: once
j_call: TRBJ2-5
cdr3_nt: TGTGCCAGCAGTTATATGACAGGGGGAGAGACCCAGTACTTC
cdr3_aa: CASSYMTGGETQYF

d_call: TRBD1
v_call: TRBV10-2
clone_size: .
j_call: TRBJ2-7
cdr3_nt: TGCGCCAGCAGACTTTCTTGGACAGGGACCTACGAGCAGTACTTC
cdr3_aa: CASRLSWTGTYEQYF

d_call: .
v_call: TRBV5-1
clone_size: .
j_call: TRBJ2-7
cdr3_nt: TGCGCCAGCCAGGAGGGATCCTACGAGCAGTACTTC
cdr3_aa: CASQEGSYEQYF

d_call: TRBD1
v_call: TRBV19
clone_size: .
j_call: TRBJ2-1
cdr3_nt: TGTGCCAGTAGTTTCCGACAGGGTGAGCAGTTCTTC
cdr3_aa: CASSFRQGEQFF

d_call: .
v_call: TRBV6-6
clone_size: once
j_call: TRBJ2-7
cdr3_nt: TGTGCCAGCAGTGGACACAATATCAACGAGCAGTACTTC
cdr3_aa: CASSGHNINEQYF

d_call: .
v_call: TRBV7-9
clone_size: .
j_call: TRBJ1-4
cdr3_nt: TGTGCCAGCAGCTTAGGGGGGGGAAAACTGTTTTTT
cdr3_aa: CASSLGGGKLFF

d_call: TRBD1
v_call: TRBV19
clone_size: .
j_call: TRBJ1-5
cdr3_nt: TGTGCCAGTAGTTTGAGACAGGGGGTTAGCAATCAGCCCCAGCATTTT
cdr3_aa: CASSLRQGVSNQPQHF